This T cell receptor beta chain was recovered during a study of OX40 agonist ivuxolimab in advanced cancers. General notes on the study: Ivuxolimab was an agonistic, fully human IgG2 monoclonal antibody directed against OX40 (CD134), a costimulatory receptor. Of the roughly 54 dose-escalation patients, hepatocellular carcinoma was present in roughly 19, melanoma in around 15, renal cell carcinoma in 9 and head and neck cancer in 9. Three dose-escalation patients achieved partial responses, one with hepatocellular carcinoma and two with cutaneous melanoma. Prior anti-PD-1, anti-PD-L1 or anti-CTLA-4 therapy was permitted, and approximately 40% of dose-escalation patients had received checkpoint inhibitors. The paper reports the monotherapy dose-escalation portion (N ≈ 50 patients) of the phase I ivuxolimab trial. The purpose of peripheral TCRbeta sequencing was to test whether ivuxolimab changed TCR sequence diversity and led to clonal T-cell expansion. Intravenous ivuxolimab was administered to patients every 2 weeks at six dose levels: 0.01, 0.1, 0.3, 1.5, 3 and 10 mg/kg. A male proportion of 82.7% and a mean age of around 60 years, ranging from 23 to 79, were recorded for the dose-escalation cohort. Study-level results and caveats: In the 0.1-3.0 mg/kg groups, partial responders were among the patients with the lowest normalized peripheral clonal expansion, particularly in CD8+ T cells. At doses from 0.1 to 3.0 mg/kg, clonal expansion was seen in both CD4+ and CD8+ blood T cells between baseline and week 6. After ivuxolimab, more expanded clones were found on average in CD8+ T cells than in CD4+ T cells. The antigen specificity of the peripheral T cells that underwent clonal expansion was not determined. Low levels of normalized T-cell clonal expansion were also seen in some patients who did not respond.

For this clone: The target of this receptor is not known. Base qualities are missing; no much larger clone stands one base away.

Genomic DNA was extracted from sorted cells for sequencing of the TCRbeta CDR3 region. TCRbeta CDR3 regions were sequenced using the immunoSEQ Assay. The source is immuneACCESS, and TCRdb retained only in-frame sequences with V and J called. Part of the clones is not carried over; for the studies checked, unresolved V genes explain less than half of this, and the remainder is unexplained. Counted in this sample were 65,000 or so clones; approximately 91% of them appeared once. The leading ten clones occupy 4% to 5.5% of the sample. The trial excluded patients who had a history of autoimmune disease or were on systemic immunosuppression. Peripheral blood for TCR sequencing was drawn from every dose cohort at baseline, at cycle 4 day 1 and at cycle 7 day 1. The samples were taken from a phase I, first-in-human, multicenter, open-label dose-escalation trial of ivuxolimab. Adults with locally advanced or metastatic head and neck squamous cell, hepatocellular, melanoma or renal cell carcinoma were enrolled in the trial. Before TCR sequencing, CD4+ T cells and CD8+ T cells from peripheral blood were sorted into separate populations.

This sample comprised CD4+ or CD8+ T cells sorted from blood, obtained in a trial of the OX40 agonist ivuxolimab. The receptor was isolated from an adult with an advanced solid tumor such as melanoma, head and neck, liver or kidney cancer.

The DNA sequence follows: TGTGCCAGCAAGGAAGGCACCGGGACTGCCTTTTTTGGGACCCAGTACTTC. It translates as CASKEGTGTAFFGTQYF. In this chain, TRBV2 is recombined with TRBJ2-5; TRBD2 might be the D gene, on 6 matching bases. Including the terminal cysteine and phenylalanine, the CDR3 comprises 17 residues. The kept DNA is CDR3 alone, 51 bases in frame from the first base. CDR1 is given as SNHLY and CDR2 as FYNNEI, both from the germline V gene. V drops 7 bases and J drops 7 bases, leaving 28 bases in between.